This TCR beta chain emerged from a study of T cell repertoires in cytomegalovirus infection. Across the study: It was the public TCR beta signatures that indicated both CMV infection and matching HLA type. Study findings and constraints: Totalled public TCR beta family frequency picked out people who carried CMV plus the relevant HLA. HLA-C-restricted CMV clonotypes gave the most frequent clonotype in two of eight donors.

This clonotype was observed at least ten times. Its antigen is not identified. TCRdb called the reads again in MiXCR, with one record for every CDR3 protein. The table shows 250,000 or so distinct CDR3 sequences, with about 15% occurring only once. V was clipped by 7 bases and J by 3 bases; unmatched bases: 4. This CDR3 has 13 amino acids. Germline V gene data show CDR1 as SEHNR and CDR2 as FQNEAQ (reference sequence). V usage is TRBV7-9 and J usage is TRBJ2-7; 9 bases are shared with TRBD1. Material: CD8+ T cells from PBMCs. This clonotype originated in a human donor in good health (CMV status not recorded). Some clones in this sample may be carry-over from other donors' samples. CDR3 DNA: TGTGCCAGCATCGGACAGGGGAACTACGAGCAGTACTTC. It encodes CASIGQGNYEQYF. The complete variable domain, with remaining parts taken from reference TRBV7-9 and TRBJ2-7, reads DTGVSQNPRHKITKRGQNVTFRCDPISEHNRLYWYRQTLGQGPEFLTYFQNEAQLEKSRLLSDRFSAERPKGSFSTLEIQRTEQGDSAMYLCASIGQGNYEQYFGPGTRLTVT.